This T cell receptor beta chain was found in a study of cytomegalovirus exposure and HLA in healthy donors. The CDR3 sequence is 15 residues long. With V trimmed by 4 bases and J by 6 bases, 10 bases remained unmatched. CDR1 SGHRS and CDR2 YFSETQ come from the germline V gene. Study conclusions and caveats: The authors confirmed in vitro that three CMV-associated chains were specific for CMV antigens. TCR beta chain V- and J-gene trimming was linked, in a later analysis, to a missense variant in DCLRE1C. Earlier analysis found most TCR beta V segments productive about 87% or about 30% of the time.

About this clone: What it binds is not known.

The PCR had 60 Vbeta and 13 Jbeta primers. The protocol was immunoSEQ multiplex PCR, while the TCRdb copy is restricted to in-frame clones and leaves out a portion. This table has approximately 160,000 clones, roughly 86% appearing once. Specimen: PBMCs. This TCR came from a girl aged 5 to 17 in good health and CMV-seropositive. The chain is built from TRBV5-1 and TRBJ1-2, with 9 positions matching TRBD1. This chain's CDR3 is CASSLWTGVGDGYTF. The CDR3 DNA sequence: TGCGCCAGCAGCCTCTGGACAGGGGTGGGTGATGGCTACACCTTC.